This T cell receptor beta chain came from a study of cytomegalovirus exposure and HLA in healthy donors. PCR used 60 Vbeta primers and 13 Jbeta primers. Per the original methods: The authors later counted about 80 million unique TCR beta chains, about 11 million of them shared. Clones were read by immunoSEQ multiplex PCR, and TCRdb kept only the in-frame ones, dropping some. The D gene and trimming were derived from the DNA, and the V and J assignments and clone size from that table. The sample carries 100,000 to 150,000 clones, 80% recorded once. What was sequenced was PBMCs. The clonotype comes from a man in his thirties or forties in good health and CMV-seropositive.

CDR3 DNA: TGTGCCAGCAGCGGTAGAGGATGGCCCTATGGCTACACCTTC. This codes for CASSGRGWPYGYTF. The V and J genes are TRBV7-9 and TRBJ1-2; D gene ambiguous. The CDR3 runs 14 residues. Trimming stripped 5 bases from V and 4 bases from J, with 14 bases between. CDR1 and CDR2 from the germline V gene are SEHNR and FQNEAQ (reference sequence). Together with reference TRBV7-9 and TRBJ1-2, the CDR3 gives the full variable domain: DTGVSQNPRHKITKRGQNVTFRCDPISEHNRLYWYRQTLGQGPEFLTYFQNEAQLEKSRLLSDRFSAERPKGSFSTLEIQRTEQGDSAMYLCASSGRGWPYGYTFGSGTRLTVV.